This paragraph covers one T cell receptor (beta chain) sequence. The protocol was immunoSEQ multiplex PCR, while the TCRdb copy is restricted to in-frame clones and leaves out a portion. The profile shows more than 110,000 clones, about 87% of them singletons. The data stem from a study of blood T cell repertoires in COVID-19. The wider study: T cells, B-cell-depleted T cells, or PBMCs supplied cDNA or gDNA.

CDR3 length: 14 residues. Trimming stripped 3 bases from V and 8 bases from J, with 17 bases between. Germline-derived CDR1 and CDR2 are SGHKS and YYEKEE (reference sequence). The sequence came from a human donor in a cohort sampled during active COVID-19. The material sequenced was peripheral blood. The chain employs TRBV5-5 and TRBJ1-2, with D tentatively TRBD1 (5 bases). In nucleotides, the CDR3 is TGTGCCAGCAGCTGGGGGACTCAAACAGGCGGCTACACCTTC. This sequence encodes CASSWGTQTGGYTF. Full variable domain (outside the CDR3, taken from reference TRBV5-5 and TRBJ1-2): DAGVTQSPTHLIKTRGQQVTLRCSPISGHKSVSWYQQVLGQGPQFIFQYYEKEERGRGNFPDRFSARQFPNYSSELNVNALLLGDSALYLCASSWGTQTGGYTFGSGTRLTVV.